The clone carrying this TCR beta chain was counted only a few times. What it binds is not known. The data belong to a study of vaccination effects on CD4 cells after COVID-19. Across the whole study: Vaccine administered to participants consisted of two doses of either BNT162b2 or mRNA-1273.

Trimming shortened V by 3 bases and J by 7 bases, and 10 bases separated the two germline ends. This CDR3 is built from 12 residues. Germline assignment: CDR1 SGHTS and CDR2 YDEGEE. The study, taken as a whole, reports: In the late period after vaccination, infection- and vaccine-induced clones contracted markedly.

Only in-frame clones appear in the TCRdb table, and some are missing; sequencing was by immunoSEQ multiplex PCR. The profile shows some 69,000 clones, 65% to 80% of them singletons. Using viral peptide pools, the ViraFEST assay grew out antigen-specific CD4+ T cells prior to sequencing. When ten to eleven days of culture had elapsed, CD4+ T cells were isolated. The healthy vaccine recipients, who had no prior SARS-CoV-2 infection, showed negative nucleocapsid antibodies. Each well held a few million PBMC cultured with around 10 ug/ml peptides and approximately 11 IU/ml IL-2. A half-volume exchange with IL-2 medium occurred on days 3 and 7.

The material was CD4+ T cells from PBMCs cultured with HCoV-NL63 spike peptides, obtained before COVID-19 vaccination. The rearrangement links TRBV5-8 to TRBJ1-1; D is ambiguous. This TCR was recovered from a human donor who received a COVID-19 vaccine. CDR3 sequence reads: CASSWGSGEAFF. In DNA form, the CDR3 reads TGTGCCAGCAGCTGGGGATCGGGTGAAGCTTTCTTT.